The clone carrying this T cell receptor beta chain was observed a handful of times. Antigen: not known. The sample belongs to a study of T cells after yellow fever vaccination. About the study: SMART-Seq v4 Ultra Low Input prepared libraries from low-cell fractions. Broader study findings: There was a possibility that FACS-sorted repertoires contained abundant clonotypes contaminating from the bulk population. Re-detected after boosting: most primary clones, more than 95% of CD4 and about 89% of CD8.

Researchers made TCR cDNA using 5'RACE template switching, and this step added a universal primer site and UMIs. TCRdb re-called the 5' RACE reads through MiXCR, storing one row per CDR3 protein. This sample has 400,000 or so distinct CDR3 sequences, with 15% to 20% found just once. The germline V gene encodes CDR1 SGDLS and CDR2 YYNGEE. J gave up 3 bases and V 0 bases, and 5 bases lay outside the gene matches. This CDR3 contains 15 residues. This receptor was taken from a man between 18 and 35 years old who received the YFV17D yellow fever vaccine. The J gene is TRBJ1-1, the V gene TRBV9; 7 bases match TRBD1. The sequencing used PBMCs, collected before the yellow fever booster vaccination. This chain's CDR3 is CASSVGGTADTEAFF. In DNA, the CDR3 is TGTGCCAGCAGCGTAGGGGGGACAGCCGACACTGAAGCTTTCTTT.